A selection of T cell receptor beta chains follows, all from one sample in a study of shared clonotypes between healthy human individuals. The data were produced by immunoSEQ multiplex PCR, yet TCRdb's version contains in-frame clones alone and is incomplete. Seen here are some 2,000,000 clones, about 94% observed once, and the top ten hold around 0.13%. The sequenced sample was naive CD4+ T cells sorted from blood. Source of these receptors: a man younger than 35 in good health. Each CDR3 is given with its conserved first and last residue. Fields, in order: CDR3 DNA, CDR3 protein, V gene, D gene, clone size, J gene. D genes are given only for firm matches. Size is stated for part of the rows, as once, few or many counts, or as a class when the clone is expanded.

TGCAGCGTTGAAGATGTTGGACTTTCTGGAAACACCATATATTTT,CSVEDVGLSGNTIYF,TRBV29-1,-,-,TRBJ1-3
TGTGCCAGCAGTCAAACGCCAAACTATGGCTACACCTTC,CASSQTPNYGYTF,TRBV6-5,-,-,TRBJ1-2
TGTGCCAGCAGTCCCCGGGGGAAGACAGGCCCTAATACTGAAGCTTTCTTT,CASSPRGKTGPNTEAFF,TRBV13,-,-,TRBJ1-1
TGTGCCAGCAGCTTGGAAGCAGTCCCTGCAGATACGCAGTATTTT,CASSLEAVPADTQYF,TRBV5-4,-,-,TRBJ2-3
TGTGCCAGCAGTTTCGGGACAGGGAATAATTCACCCCTCCACTTT,CASSFGTGNNSPLHF,TRBV27,TRBD1,-,TRBJ1-6
TGTGCCACCCGTGGGCCCTACGAGCAGTACTTC,CATRGPYEQYF,TRBV28,-,-,TRBJ2-7
TGTGCCAGCAGTCCCATCCAGGGAAGGGGAAATGGCTACACCTTC,CASSPIQGRGNGYTF,TRBV27,-,-,TRBJ1-2
TGTCCCACTCTGGACAGACCGGATTATGGCTACACCTTC,CPTLDRPDYGYTF,TRBV5-3,-,-,TRBJ1-2
TGCGCCAGCAGCTTGGAGGGTACAAATGGCTACACCTTC,CASSLEGTNGYTF,TRBV5-1,-,-,TRBJ1-2
TGTGCCAGCATCCCCGGAGTGACTGGCAATGAGCAGTTCTTC,CASIPGVTGNEQFF,TRBV6-1,-,-,TRBJ2-1
TGCGCCAGCAGTGCCGCGGGAGAGAGGGATACGCAGTATTTT,CASSAAGERDTQYF,TRBV10-1,TRBD2,-,TRBJ2-3
TGTGCCAGCAGCTTACAGGCGAACACTGAAGCTTTCTTT,CASSLQANTEAFF,TRBV7-9,-,-,TRBJ1-1
TGTGCCATCAGTGGCCCTAGAGGGGGGGGCTCCTACGAGCAGTACTTC,CAISGPRGGGSYEQYF,TRBV10-3,-,once,TRBJ2-7
TGTGCCAGCAGTTCGCCGGGACAGGGCCCTTGGGGTAGCTACACCTTC,CASSSPGQGPWGSYTF,TRBV27,TRBD1,-,TRBJ1-2
TGCGCCAGCAGCTTGGGGGATGGGAGCAATCAGCCCCAGCATTTT,CASSLGDGSNQPQHF,TRBV5-1,-,-,TRBJ1-5
TGTGCCAGCAGTTTAGTCAGGGCTAGTGGCTACACCTTC,CASSLVRASGYTF,TRBV28,-,-,TRBJ1-2
TGTGCCACCAGCAGAGGGGGGACTAGCGGCTACGAGCAGTACTTC,CATSRGGTSGYEQYF,TRBV15,TRBD2,-,TRBJ2-7
TGTGCCAGCAGAGTAACAGGGACCTCTGGAAACACCATATATTTT,CASRVTGTSGNTIYF,TRBV2,-,once,TRBJ1-3
TGTGCCAGCAGGAGGACAGGGGGCCCTGATCAGCCCCAGCATTTT,CASRRTGGPDQPQHF,TRBV7-2,TRBD1,-,TRBJ1-5
TGTGCCAGCAGCTTGTCGGCGGGAAACCCCCCTGGAGACCAGTACTTC,CASSLSAGNPPGDQYF,TRBV5-4,-,-,TRBJ2-5
TGTGCCAGCAGCTTGGCCGAAGGCATTCCGTTAAGCACCGGGGAGCTGTTTTTT,CASSLAEGIPLSTGELFF,TRBV5-6,-,-,TRBJ2-2
TGTGCCAGTAGTATAGCGGACCGGGAGGATACGCAGTATTTT,CASSIADREDTQYF,TRBV19,-,-,TRBJ2-3
TGCAGCGTTGAAGGGTCGCGGACAGGTCTAGATGAAGCTTTCTTT,CSVEGSRTGLDEAFF,TRBV29-1,TRBD1,-,TRBJ1-1
TGCGCCAGCAGCCCCACTCCTGGGCAGAGGGATGGCTACACCTTC,CASSPTPGQRDGYTF,TRBV5-1,-,-,TRBJ1-2
TGTGCCGGGGGGACAGGGGGTAGGGGCAATGAGCAGTTCTTC,CAGGTGGRGNEQFF,TRBV30,TRBD1,-,TRBJ2-1
TGTGCCAGCAGTTATCAACCGAGTTACTATGGCTACACCTTC,CASSYQPSYYGYTF,TRBV6-5,-,-,TRBJ1-2
TGTGCCAGCAGTTTCTTAGGGTTGGGCACTGAAGCTTTCTTT,CASSFLGLGTEAFF,TRBV27,-,-,TRBJ1-1
TGTGCCAGCAGCGTAAGCGACAGGGTTATAAGTGGCTACACCTTC,CASSVSDRVISGYTF,TRBV28,TRBD1,once,TRBJ1-2
TGCGCCAGCAGCCTGGCGAACACCGGGGAGCTGTTTTTT,CASSLANTGELFF,TRBV5-1,-,-,TRBJ2-2
TGTGCCAGCGTCGCTGTTCGAGTGAACACTGAAGCTTTCTTT,CASVAVRVNTEAFF,TRBV6-6,-,-,TRBJ1-1
TGTGCCAGCAGAGGGGTGGACCGAAAGGGCTACACCTTC,CASRGVDRKGYTF,TRBV2,-,-,TRBJ1-2
TGTGCCAGCAGTTTAGCTGGGTATGGGGAAAAACTGTTTTTT,CASSLAGYGEKLFF,TRBV27,-,-,TRBJ1-4
TGCGCCAGCAGTGACAGTGACAGGAGAGTTCAGCCCCAGCATTTT,CASSDSDRRVQPQHF,TRBV10-2,-,-,TRBJ1-5
TGTGCCAGCTCACCAGGGGGGGCTGACTATGGCTACACCTTC,CASSPGGADYGYTF,TRBV18,-,-,TRBJ1-2
TGCAGCTCCACAGGTCCAGGGGGTTTAGACATTCAGTACTTC,CSSTGPGGLDIQYF,TRBV29-1,TRBD1,-,TRBJ2-4
TGCGCCAGTCTAGAGGGAGAGACCCAGTACTTC,CASLEGETQYF,TRBV5-1,-,-,TRBJ2-5
TGTGCCAGCAGCTTAGTAAATATAAACACCGGGGAGCTGTTTTTT,CASSLVNINTGELFF,TRBV7-6,-,-,TRBJ2-2
TGTGCCAGCAGCCCGACGATCGAGCGGGGGGGTGAGCAGTTCTTC,CASSPTIERGGEQFF,TRBV6-6,TRBD2,-,TRBJ2-1
TGTGCCAGCAGTGAAGCGGGAGTGGCTCAAGAGACCCAGTACTTC,CASSEAGVAQETQYF,TRBV2,-,-,TRBJ2-5
TGTGCCAGCACCCACTCTGGACAGGGGCTAGCCAAAAACATTCAGTACTTC,CASTHSGQGLAKNIQYF,TRBV5-4,TRBD1,-,TRBJ2-4
TGTGCCAGCTCACTGATCGGGGGCAGTGAGACCCAGTACTTC,CASSLIGGSETQYF,TRBV18,-,-,TRBJ2-5
TGTGCCACCAAGACAGGGAATAGGGACGAGCAGTACTTC,CATKTGNRDEQYF,TRBV19,TRBD1,once,TRBJ2-7
TGCGCCAGCAGCGGCCGGGACAGAGACACTGAAGCTTTCTTT,CASSGRDRDTEAFF,TRBV5-1,TRBD1,-,TRBJ1-1
TGCAGCGTTTCCGGGGTATCCGGGGAGCAGTACTTC,CSVSGVSGEQYF,TRBV29-1,-,-,TRBJ2-7
TGTGCCAGCAGAAAAGACACAGATACGCAGTATTTT,CASRKDTDTQYF,TRBV5-4,-,-,TRBJ2-3
TGTGCCAGCAGCTTGGACAGGGCTCGCTACACCTTC,CASSLDRARYTF,TRBV5-6,-,-,TRBJ1-2